The present T cell receptor beta chain was sequenced within a study of blood T cell repertoires in COVID-19 (TCRdb year 2020). With respect to the entire study: The collaborator samples originated in the United States, Italy and Spain and spanned the acute and convalescent phases of COVID-19. The material from the prospective study consisted of cDNA or gDNA derived from T cells, B-cell-depleted T cells, or PBMCs. Deeply sampled blood TCRbeta repertoires from subjects exposed to, actively infected with, or recovered from COVID-19 were included in the dataset. The repertoires were released in a freely available public database intended as a resource for research on the immune response to SARS-CoV-2. The sample metadata nearly always contained a de-identified subject ID, COVID-19 status, age in years and sex. Samples came from the ongoing ImmuneRACE study (first 160 participants) plus 1,254 subjects from 6 global collaborators. Where available, HLA class I and class II types were obtained from metadata supplied by the sample provider rather than from assay-based typing.

Compared with germline, V lacks 0 bases and J lacks 5 bases; bases without a gene match: 6. The CDR3 contains 18 residues, cysteine and phenylalanine counted. The sequence is cut down to CDR3 DNA, 54 bases in frame from base 1. CDR1 LGHDT and CDR2 YNNKEL were looked up in the germline V gene (reference sequence). This clone was found once. The specificity of this receptor is unknown. The input lacks base qualities; no much larger clone sits a single base away. Each collaborating institution followed its own protocols to collect whole blood in K2EDTA tubes. Collaborator samples were shipped for TCRbeta analysis as frozen whole blood, isolated PBMCs, or DNA extracted from either sample type. TCRbeta CDR3 regions were amplified from genomic DNA using the immunoSEQ Assay, a bias-controlled multiplex PCR. For the original study's pipeline: The number of nucleated cells in each sample was estimated by amplification of reference gene primers within the assay. To quantify the absolute abundance of each unique TCRbeta CDR3 rearrangement, sequence reads were collapsed and filtered. For each sample, productive Simpson clonality was calculated as the square root of Simpson's diversity index across productive rearrangements. TCRdb obtained this table from immuneACCESS and retained in-frame rearrangements with V and J assigned. These tables miss some clones; where compared with another copy, unresolved V genes account for less than half of the shortfall, and the remainder is unexplained. That table supplies the V and J calls and clone size; D and trimming were determined from the DNA. The sample data list fewer than 150,000 clones, and about four fifths of these were observed just once. The ten largest clonotypes hold roughly 20% of the sample.

Study-wide conclusions, independent of this receptor: The quantity of clinical and demographic metadata differed by source and by participant and was supplied without curation.

Recombination joined TRBV3-1 (or the pseudogene TRBV3-2) with TRBJ2-2, with 13 junctional bases fitting TRBD2. Sequenced sample: peripheral blood. The sequence was obtained from a man at least 80 years old with acute or convalescent COVID-19. The CDR3 sequence is CASSQDRGLAGQTGELFF. The bases read TGTGCCAGCAGCCAAGATCGGGGACTAGCGGGGCAAACCGGGGAGCTGTTTTTT.